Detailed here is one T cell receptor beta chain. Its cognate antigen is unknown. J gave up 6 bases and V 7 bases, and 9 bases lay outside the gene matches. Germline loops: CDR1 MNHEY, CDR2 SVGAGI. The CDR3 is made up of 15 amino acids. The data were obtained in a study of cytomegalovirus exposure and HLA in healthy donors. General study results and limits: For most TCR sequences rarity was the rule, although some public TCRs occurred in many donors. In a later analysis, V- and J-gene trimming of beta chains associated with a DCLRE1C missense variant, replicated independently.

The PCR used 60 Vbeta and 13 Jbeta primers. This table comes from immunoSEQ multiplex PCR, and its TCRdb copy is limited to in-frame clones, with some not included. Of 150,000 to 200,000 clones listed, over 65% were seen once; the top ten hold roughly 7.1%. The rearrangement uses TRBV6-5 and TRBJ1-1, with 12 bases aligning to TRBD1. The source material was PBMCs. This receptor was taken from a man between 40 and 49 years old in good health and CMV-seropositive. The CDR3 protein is CASNQPGQGAPEAFF. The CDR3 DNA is TGTGCCAGCAACCAACCGGGACAGGGGGCCCCTGAAGCTTTCTTT.